This T cell receptor (beta chain) was recovered during a study of glioma-infiltrating T cells after dendritic cell vaccination. Study as a whole: Dendritic cell vaccination trial patients had either newly diagnosed or recurrent glioblastoma.

Sequenced by immunoSEQ multiplex PCR; TCRdb stores in-frame clones only, minus some. The sample consists of 91,000 or so clones, 75% to 90% of them appearing once. Time point meaning: after dendritic cell vaccination, including at tumor progression/relapse. V lost 2 bases and J lost 4; bases outside the gene matches: 5. The CDR3 has 14 residues. From germline, CDR1 is SGHNT and CDR2 YYREEE (reference sequence). The sequences come from blood, collected after dendritic cell vaccination. This receptor was obtained from a human donor with glioblastoma. The chain is built from TRBV5-4 and TRBJ1-2, with TRBD1 identical over 7 bases. The CDR3 protein is CASSFQGGSYGYTF. The CDR3 DNA reads as TGTGCCAGCAGCTTCCAAGGGGGCAGCTATGGCTACACCTTC.